This T cell receptor beta chain is drawn from a study of post-analysis software for immune sequencing data. Study overall: Disease trajectories encompassed relapsing-remitting, secondary progressive and progressive-relapsing multiple sclerosis.

The CDR3 sequence is 15 residues long. Germline loops: CDR1 LGHDT, CDR2 YNNKEL (reference sequence). General study results and limits: When patients were compared with controls, a handful of TRBV segments were more frequent, TRBV5-6, TRBV5-1 and TRBV20-1 among them. Significantly lower normalized Chao1 diversity was seen in multiple sclerosis patients than in controls. Co-batched samples clustered tightly together by F measure.

This clonotype appeared a few times. Its specificity is not known. Each TCR beta cDNA library carried unique molecular identifiers. Input of about 0.95 to 10 million T cells yielded about half a million cDNA molecules. TCRdb re-called the PCR reads through MiXCR, storing one row per CDR3 protein. The table lists 800,000 to 950,000 distinct CDR3 sequences, around 50% of them singletons, with approximately 4.2% in the top ten. This chain connects TRBV3-1 to TRBJ2-5; the match to TRBD2 covers 11 bases. The J call may be faulty, since TRBJ2-7 better matches the DNA end. The material sequenced was blood. The clonotype comes from a girl between 5 and 17 years old with multiple sclerosis. Here the CDR3 reads CASSPSLAGAYEQYF. Written as DNA, the CDR3 is TGTGCCAGCAGCCCTTCACTAGCGGGGGCCTACGAGCAGTACTTC.